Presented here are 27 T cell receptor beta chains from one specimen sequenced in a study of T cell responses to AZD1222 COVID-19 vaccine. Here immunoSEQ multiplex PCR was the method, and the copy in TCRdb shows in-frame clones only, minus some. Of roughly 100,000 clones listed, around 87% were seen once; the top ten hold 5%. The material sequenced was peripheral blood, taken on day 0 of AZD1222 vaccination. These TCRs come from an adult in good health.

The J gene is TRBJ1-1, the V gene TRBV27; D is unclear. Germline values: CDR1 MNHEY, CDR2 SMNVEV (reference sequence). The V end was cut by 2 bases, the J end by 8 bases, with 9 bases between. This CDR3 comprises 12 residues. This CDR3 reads CASSLVGQEAFF. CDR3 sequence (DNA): TGTGCCAGCAGTTTAGTTGGGCAGGAAGCTTTCTTT.

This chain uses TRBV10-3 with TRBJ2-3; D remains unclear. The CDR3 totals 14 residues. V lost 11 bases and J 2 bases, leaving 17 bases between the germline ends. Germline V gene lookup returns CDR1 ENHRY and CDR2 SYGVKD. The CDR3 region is CAASYLETTDTQYF. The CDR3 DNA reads TGTGCCGCCAGCTACCTGGAAACCACAGATACGCAGTATTTT.

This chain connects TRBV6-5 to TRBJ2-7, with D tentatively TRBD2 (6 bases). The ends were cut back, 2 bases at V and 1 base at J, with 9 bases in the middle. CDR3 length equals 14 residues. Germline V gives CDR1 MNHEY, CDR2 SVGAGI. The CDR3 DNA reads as TGTGCCAGCAGTTACGACGGGGGATCCTACGAGCAGTACTTC. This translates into CASSYDGGSYEQYF.

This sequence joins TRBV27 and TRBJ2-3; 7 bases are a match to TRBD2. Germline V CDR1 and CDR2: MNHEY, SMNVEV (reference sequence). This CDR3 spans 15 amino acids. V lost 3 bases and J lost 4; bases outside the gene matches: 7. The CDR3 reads CASSLASGSSDTQYF. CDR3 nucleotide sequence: TGTGCCAGCAGTTTGGCTAGCGGATCTTCAGATACGCAGTATTTT.

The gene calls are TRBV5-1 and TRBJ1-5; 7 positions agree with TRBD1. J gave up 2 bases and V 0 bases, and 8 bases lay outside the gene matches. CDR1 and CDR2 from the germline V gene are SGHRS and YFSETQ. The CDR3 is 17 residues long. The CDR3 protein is CASSLDPGGFGNQPQHF. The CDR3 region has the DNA TGCGCCAGCAGCTTGGACCCAGGGGGTTTTGGCAATCAGCCCCAGCATTTT.

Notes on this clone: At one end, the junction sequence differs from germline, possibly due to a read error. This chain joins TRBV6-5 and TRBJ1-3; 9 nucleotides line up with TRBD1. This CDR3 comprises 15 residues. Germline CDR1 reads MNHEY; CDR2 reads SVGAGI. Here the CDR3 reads CASETGGLSGNTIYF. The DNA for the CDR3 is TGTGCCAGCGAGACAGGGGGACTCTCTGGGAACACCATATATTTT.

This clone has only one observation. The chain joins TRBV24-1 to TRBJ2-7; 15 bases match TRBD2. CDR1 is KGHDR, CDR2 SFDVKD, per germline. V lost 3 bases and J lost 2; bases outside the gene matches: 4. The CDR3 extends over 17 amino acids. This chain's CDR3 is CATSDGTSGRWTYEQYF. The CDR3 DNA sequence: TGTGCCACCAGTGATGGGACTAGCGGGAGGTGGACCTACGAGCAGTACTTC.

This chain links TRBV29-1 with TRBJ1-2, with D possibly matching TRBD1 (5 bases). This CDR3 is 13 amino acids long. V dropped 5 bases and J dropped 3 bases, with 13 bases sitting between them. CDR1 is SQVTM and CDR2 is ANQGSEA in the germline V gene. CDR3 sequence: CSVRGGADYGYTF. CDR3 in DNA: TGCAGCGTTAGGGGAGGAGCGGACTATGGCTACACCTTC.

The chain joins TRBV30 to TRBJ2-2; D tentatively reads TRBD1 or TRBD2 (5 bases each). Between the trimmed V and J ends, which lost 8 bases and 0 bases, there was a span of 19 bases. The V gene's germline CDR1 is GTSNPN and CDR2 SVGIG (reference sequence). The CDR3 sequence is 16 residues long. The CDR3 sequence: CANWRGQGANTGELFF. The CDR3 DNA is TGTGCCAACTGGAGAGGGCAGGGCGCGAACACCGGGGAGCTGTTTTTT.

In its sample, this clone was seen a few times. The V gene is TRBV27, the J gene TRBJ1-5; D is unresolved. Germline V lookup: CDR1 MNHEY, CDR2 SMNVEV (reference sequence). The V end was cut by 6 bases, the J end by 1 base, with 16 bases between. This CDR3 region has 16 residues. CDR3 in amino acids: CASSQNRRVSNQPQHF. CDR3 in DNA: TGTGCCAGCAGCCAAAACCGGCGGGTGAGCAATCAGCCCCAGCATTTT.

CDR3 residues: CASSLGGLRPGELFF. The CDR3 nucleotides are TGCGCCAGCAGCTTGGGGGGACTAAGGCCCGGGGAGCTGTTTTTT. The chain carries TRBV5-1 and TRBJ2-2; 7 positions agree with TRBD2. The V gene's germline CDR1 is SGHRS and CDR2 YFSETQ. The CDR3 is 15 residues long. V lost 0 bases and J lost 6; bases outside the gene matches: 5.

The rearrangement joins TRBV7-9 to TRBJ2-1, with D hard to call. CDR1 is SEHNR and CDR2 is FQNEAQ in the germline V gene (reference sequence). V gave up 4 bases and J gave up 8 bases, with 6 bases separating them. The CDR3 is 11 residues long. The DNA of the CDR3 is TGTGCCAGCAGCTCCTCCTATGAGCAGTTCTTC. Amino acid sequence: CASSSSYEQFF.

CDR3 sequence (DNA): TGTGCCAGCAGCCCGTGGACAGGGGTGAAGGACACCGGGGAGCTGTTTTTT. Protein: CASSPWTGVKDTGELFF. This chain uses TRBV7-3 with TRBJ2-2, with TRBD1 matching over 9 bases. The CDR3 totals 17 residues. CDR1 SGHTA and CDR2 FQGTGA come from the germline V gene. The J segment lost 3 bases and the V segment lost 5 bases, leaving 10 bases of the junction unmatched.

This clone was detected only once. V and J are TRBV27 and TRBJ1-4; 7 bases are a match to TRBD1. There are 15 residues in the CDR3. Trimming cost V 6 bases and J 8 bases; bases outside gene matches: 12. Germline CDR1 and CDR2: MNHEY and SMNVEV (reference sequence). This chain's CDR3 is CASRPWETGREKLFF. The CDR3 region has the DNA TGTGCCAGCAGACCGTGGGAGACAGGGCGCGAAAAACTGTTTTTT.

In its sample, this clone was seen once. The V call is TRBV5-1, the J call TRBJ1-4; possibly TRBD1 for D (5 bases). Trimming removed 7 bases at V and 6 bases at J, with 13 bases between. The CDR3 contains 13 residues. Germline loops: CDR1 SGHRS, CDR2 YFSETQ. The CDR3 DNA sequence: TGCGCCAGCGGGAGGGGAGATGATGAAAAACTGTTTTTT. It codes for CASGRGDDEKLFF. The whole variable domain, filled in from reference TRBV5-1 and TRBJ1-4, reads KAGVTQTPRYLIKTRGQQVTLSCSPISGHRSVSWYQQTPGQGLQFLFEYFSETQRNKGNFPGRFSGRQFSNSRSEMNVSTLELGDSALYLCASGRGDDEKLFFGSGTQLSVL.

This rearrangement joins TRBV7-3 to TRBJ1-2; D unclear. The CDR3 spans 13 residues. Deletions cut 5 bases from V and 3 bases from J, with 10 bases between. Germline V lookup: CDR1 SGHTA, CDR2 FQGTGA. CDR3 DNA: TGTGCCAGCAGCCTTAGCCCCTACTATGGCTACACCTTC. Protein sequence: CASSLSPYYGYTF.

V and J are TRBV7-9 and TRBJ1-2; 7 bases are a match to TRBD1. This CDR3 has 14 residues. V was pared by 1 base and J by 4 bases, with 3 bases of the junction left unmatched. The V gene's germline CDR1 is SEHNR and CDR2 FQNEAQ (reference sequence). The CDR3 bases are TGTGCCAGCAGCTTAGGGGGACAGATCTATGGCTACACCTTC. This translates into CASSLGGQIYGYTF. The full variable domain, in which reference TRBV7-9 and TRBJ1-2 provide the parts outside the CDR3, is DTGVSQNPRHKITKRGQNVTFRCDPISEHNRLYWYRQTLGQGPEFLTYFQNEAQLEKSRLLSDRFSAERPKGSFSTLEIQRTEQGDSAMYLCASSLGGQIYGYTFGSGTRLTVV.

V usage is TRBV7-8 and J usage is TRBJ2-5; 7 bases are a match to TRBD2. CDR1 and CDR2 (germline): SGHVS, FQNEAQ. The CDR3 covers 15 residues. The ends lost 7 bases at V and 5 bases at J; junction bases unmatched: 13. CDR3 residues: CASTSGAAVGETQYF. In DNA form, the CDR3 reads TGTGCCAGCACAAGCGGGGCCGCCGTGGGGGAGACCCAGTACTTC.

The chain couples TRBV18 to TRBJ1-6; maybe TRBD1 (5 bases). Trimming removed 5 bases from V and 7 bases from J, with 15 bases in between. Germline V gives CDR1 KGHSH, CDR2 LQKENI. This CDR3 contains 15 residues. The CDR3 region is CASSNLMGQNSPLHF. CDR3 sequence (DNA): TGTGCCAGCTCAAACTTGATGGGGCAGAATTCACCCCTCCACTTT.

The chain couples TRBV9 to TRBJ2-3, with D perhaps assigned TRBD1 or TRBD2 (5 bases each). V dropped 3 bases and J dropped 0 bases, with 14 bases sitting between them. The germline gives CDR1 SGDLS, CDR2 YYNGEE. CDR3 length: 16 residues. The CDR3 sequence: CASSDTGTSSTDTQYF. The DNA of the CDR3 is TGTGCCAGCAGCGATACGGGGACCTCTAGCACAGATACGCAGTATTTT. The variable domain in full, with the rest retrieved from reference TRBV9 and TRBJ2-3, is DSGVTQTPKHLITATGQRVTLRCSPRSGDLSVYWYQQSLDQGLQFLIQYYNGEERAKGNILERFSAQQFPDLHSELNLSSLELGDSALYFCASSDTGTSSTDTQYFGPGTRLTVL.

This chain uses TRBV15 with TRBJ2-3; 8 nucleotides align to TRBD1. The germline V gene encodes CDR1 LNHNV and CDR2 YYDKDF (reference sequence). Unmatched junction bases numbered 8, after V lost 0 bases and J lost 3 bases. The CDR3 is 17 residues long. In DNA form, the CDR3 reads TGTGCCACCAGCAGAGATCTGGGGCAGGGGGCAACAGATACGCAGTATTTT. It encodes CATSRDLGQGATDTQYF.

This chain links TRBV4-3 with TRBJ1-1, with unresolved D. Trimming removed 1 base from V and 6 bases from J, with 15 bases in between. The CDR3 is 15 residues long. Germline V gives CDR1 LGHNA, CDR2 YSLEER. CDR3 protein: CASSQGWASRPEAFF. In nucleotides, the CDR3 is TGCGCCAGCAGCCAAGGGTGGGCGTCACGGCCTGAAGCTTTCTTT.

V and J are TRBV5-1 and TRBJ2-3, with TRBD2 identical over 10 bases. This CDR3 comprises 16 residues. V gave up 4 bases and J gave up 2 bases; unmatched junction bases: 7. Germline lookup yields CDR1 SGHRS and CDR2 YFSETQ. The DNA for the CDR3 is TGCGCCAGCAGCCAAAGAACTAGCGGGACCACAGATACGCAGTATTTT. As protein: CASSQRTSGTTDTQYF.

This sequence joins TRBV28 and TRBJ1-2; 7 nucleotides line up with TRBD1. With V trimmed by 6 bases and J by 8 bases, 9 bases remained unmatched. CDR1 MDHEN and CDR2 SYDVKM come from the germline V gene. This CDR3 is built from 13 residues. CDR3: CASSLSGGGGYTF. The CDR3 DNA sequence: TGTGCCAGCAGCCTGTCAGGGGGGGGAGGCTACACCTTC.

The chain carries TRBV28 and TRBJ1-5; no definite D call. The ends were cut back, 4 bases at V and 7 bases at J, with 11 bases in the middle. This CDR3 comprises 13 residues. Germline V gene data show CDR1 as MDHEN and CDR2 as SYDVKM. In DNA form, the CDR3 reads TGTGCCAGCAGTTCCCCAGCGGGCCAGCCCCAGCATTTT. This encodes CASSSPAGQPQHF.

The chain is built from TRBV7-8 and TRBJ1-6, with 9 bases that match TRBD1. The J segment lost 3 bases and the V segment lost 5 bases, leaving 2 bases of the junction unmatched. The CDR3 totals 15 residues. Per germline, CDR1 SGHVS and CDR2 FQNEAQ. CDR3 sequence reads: CASSTGGLYNSPLHF. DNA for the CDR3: TGTGCCAGCAGCACAGGGGGCCTCTATAATTCACCCCTCCACTTT.

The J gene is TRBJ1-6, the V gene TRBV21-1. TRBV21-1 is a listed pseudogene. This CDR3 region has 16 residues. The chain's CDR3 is CASMLTATIDNSPLHF. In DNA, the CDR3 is TGTGCCAGCATGCTGACAGCGACTATAGATAATTCACCCCTCCACTTT.